The present T cell receptor (beta chain) was sequenced within a study of post-analysis software for immune sequencing data. Study in general: Courses of disease covered relapsing-remitting, secondary progressive and progressive-relapsing multiple sclerosis. Findings of the study overall: Patients used about 5 TRBV segments, including TRBV5-6, TRBV5-1 and TRBV20-1, more often than controls.

This CDR3 has 15 amino acids. Germline assignment: CDR1 PRHDT and CDR2 FYEKMQ (reference sequence). Tagging with unique molecular identifiers was a feature of the TCR beta cDNA libraries. TCRdb ran MiXCR on the PCR reads and lists one entry per CDR3 protein. The sample yields 650,000 to 850,000 distinct CDR3 sequences, just over 45% seen once. With regard to this clonotype: Its target is not known.

This clonotype was sampled from a girl aged 10 to 17 with multiple sclerosis. This chain connects TRBV13 to TRBJ2-5, with 7 positions matching TRBD1. The closer fit of TRBJ2-7 to the DNA end suggests the J call may be wrong. The sequenced material came from blood. The CDR3: CASSTTSTGWDEQYF. In DNA, the CDR3 is TGTGCCAGCAGCACTACATCGACAGGGTGGGACGAGCAGTACTTC.